The rows below give T cell receptor beta chains drawn from one sample of a study of blood T cell repertoires in COVID-19. This table comes from immunoSEQ multiplex PCR, and its TCRdb copy is limited to in-frame clones, with some not included. This table holds about 130,000 clones, approximately 85% found once. The sample comprised peripheral blood. All receptors come from a man older than 75 with active or convalescent COVID-19. Both conserved end residues are part of each CDR3. The D gene is left open where the match is weak. Clone sizes are given selectively: once, few, many, or a class where the clone is expanded.

clone_size	d_call	v_call	j_call	cdr3_nt	cdr3_aa
NA	TRBD2	TRBV11-1	TRBJ2-2	TGTGCCAGCAGAAATAGCGGGGGGTCCGCCGGGGAGCTGTTTTTT	CASRNSGGSAGELFF
NA	TRBD2	TRBV29-1	TRBJ2-1	TGCAGCGTTGAAGATGGGCTAGCGGGAGTCGATGAGCAGTTCTTC	CSVEDGLAGVDEQFF
NA	TRBD1	TRBV7-9	TRBJ2-1	TGTGCCAGCAGCCCAACGGACACAGGGGGCAACAATGAGCAGTTCTTC	CASSPTDTGGNNEQFF
NA	NA	TRBV28	TRBJ1-6	TGTGCCAGCAGGATCCCCGGTACAGACACCCATAATTCACCCCTCCACTTT	CASRIPGTDTHNSPLHF
NA	TRBD1	TRBV5-5	TRBJ2-1	TGTGCCAGCAGCGCAACCGGGACAGATTACAATGAGCAGTTCTTC	CASSATGTDYNEQFF
NA	NA	TRBV4-1	TRBJ2-7	TGCGCCAGCAGCCAAGTGGCACAGTCCTACTCCTACGAGCAGTACTTC	CASSQVAQSYSYEQYF
few	NA	TRBV5-4	TRBJ2-3	TGTGCCAGCAGCTTGATGCTAGGAAGAGATACGCAGTATTTT	CASSLMLGRDTQYF
once	NA	TRBV7-9	TRBJ1-4	TGTGCCAGCAGCTCCAGTGCAACTAATGAAAAACTGTTTTTT	CASSSSATNEKLFF
NA	TRBD2	TRBV5-5	TRBJ2-5	TGTGCCAGCAGCTCCCGACTAGCGGGAGGGCGGCAGGAGACCCAGTACTTC	CASSSRLAGGRQETQYF
NA	TRBD1	TRBV7-2	TRBJ1-5	TGTGCCAGCAGCCCGTCACAGGGGAGTCAGCCCCAGCATTTT	CASSPSQGSQPQHF
NA	NA	TRBV28	TRBJ1-5	TGTGCCAGCAGCCTCTCCCTTGGCGAGGGCCCCTTCAATCAGCCCCAGCATTTT	CASSLSLGEGPFNQPQHF
NA	TRBD1	TRBV2	TRBJ1-2	TGTGCCAGCAGTTTTACAGGGGTACCGGGTTACACCTTC	CASSFTGVPGYTF
NA	NA	TRBV21-1	TRBJ2-1	TGTGCCAGCAGCAAAGCAACAGGTACCTCCTACAATGAGCAGTTCTTC	CASSKATGTSYNEQFF
few	NA	TRBV9	TRBJ2-7	TGTGCCAGCAGCGTAGGGACAAACTCCTACGAGCAGTACTTC	CASSVGTNSYEQYF
NA	TRBD2	TRBV7-8	TRBJ2-2	TGTGCCAGCAGCATGGGACTAGCGGGATCGAACACCGGGGAGCTGTTTTTT	CASSMGLAGSNTGELFF
NA	TRBD1	TRBV24-1	TRBJ1-5	TGTGCCACCAGTGAAGCCCACGGGACAGGGTCAGGTCAGCCCCAGCATTTT	CATSEAHGTGSGQPQHF
NA	TRBD2	TRBV7-9	TRBJ2-2	TGTGCCAGCAGGCCTCCGGGCCAAACTAGCGGGAGGGGCGCCGGGGAGCTGTTTTTT	CASRPPGQTSGRGAGELFF
NA	TRBD1	TRBV9	TRBJ2-1	TGTGCCAGCAGCCGACGGACAGGGGGCGGCGATGAGCAGTTCTTC	CASSRRTGGGDEQFF
NA	NA	TRBV7-2	TRBJ1-2	TGTGCCAGCAGCTTAGTCCCGGGGGGCGGCTATGGCTACACCTTC	CASSLVPGGGYGYTF
NA	NA	TRBV5-5	TRBJ1-4	TGTGCCAGCAGCTTGGCTTGGCAGGAAAATGAAAAACTGTTTTTT	CASSLAWQENEKLFF
NA	NA	TRBV9	TRBJ1-4	TGTGCCAGCAGTCGGGGTGGGAATAGTAATGAAAAACTGTTTTTT	CASSRGGNSNEKLFF
once	NA	TRBV2	TRBJ1-2	TGTGCCAGCAGTGATTCCAGGGCCAGCGGCTACACCTTC	CASSDSRASGYTF
NA	NA	TRBV4-1	TRBJ2-5	TGCGCCAGCAGCCAACTCCCGGGACTTGGGGAGACCCAGTACTTC	CASSQLPGLGETQYF
once	TRBD1	TRBV5-6	TRBJ1-6	TGTGCCAGCAGCCGGGACAGGGGTAATTCACCCCTCCACTTT	CASSRDRGNSPLHF
NA	NA	TRBV27	TRBJ1-6	TGTGCCAGCAGCCTAAACCTCAGGGTTGGTTCACCCCTCCACTTT	CASSLNLRVGSPLHF
NA	NA	TRBV29-1	TRBJ1-3	TGCAGCGCCCTTAGGAGGAACTCTGGAAACACCATATATTTT	CSALRRNSGNTIYF
NA	NA	TRBV24-1	TRBJ1-5	TGTGCCACCAGTGATCGCGCCCTTAAGCCCCAGCATTTT	CATSDRALKPQHF
NA	NA	TRBV19	TRBJ1-1	TGTGCCAGTAGTCCACAGTTTATGTGGAACACTGAAGCTTTCTTT	CASSPQFMWNTEAFF
few	NA	TRBV5-1	TRBJ2-5	TGCGCCAGCAGCTCGACAGTTCAAGAGACCCAGTACTTC	CASSSTVQETQYF
NA	NA	TRBV29-1	TRBJ1-4	TGCAGCGTTGTGGCGGGCAGGTTTAATGAAAAACTGTTTTTT	CSVVAGRFNEKLFF
once	NA	TRBV6-2/TRBV6-3	TRBJ1-1	TGTGCCAGCAGTTACAGCGGTGAAGCTTTCTTT	CASSYSGEAFF
NA	TRBD1	TRBV24-1	TRBJ2-3	TGTGCCACCAGTGATACCGGGACAGGGACAGATACGCAGTATTTT	CATSDTGTGTDTQYF
NA	TRBD1	TRBV7-8	TRBJ2-3	TGTGCCAGCAGCGGGACAGACGATCGGTGGGATACGCAGTATTTT	CASSGTDDRWDTQYF
NA	TRBD2	TRBV7-2	TRBJ2-7	TGTGCCAGCAGCTTAGTAGGGACTAGCGGGACCCCCTACGAGCAGTACTTC	CASSLVGTSGTPYEQYF
NA	NA	TRBV5-1	TRBJ2-7	TGCGCCAGCAGCTCACAGGAGACGTTATACGAGCAGTACTTC	CASSSQETLYEQYF
once	NA	TRBV24-1	TRBJ2-3	TGTGCCACCAGTGATTTGCCCGGACAGAAAGCTAGGGCAGATACGCAGTATTTT	CATSDLPGQKARADTQYF
NA	NA	TRBV5-4	TRBJ2-3	TGTGCCAGCAGCTTGCCCGGTGTGGCAGATACGCAGTATTTT	CASSLPGVADTQYF
NA	TRBD1	TRBV25-1	TRBJ1-4	TGTGCCAGCAGTGATTGGGGACAGGATGAAAAACTGTTTTTT	CASSDWGQDEKLFF
NA	TRBD1	TRBV6-6	TRBJ1-2	TGTGCCAGCAGTTACTTACAGGGGGCGGGCTACACCTTC	CASSYLQGAGYTF
NA	TRBD2	TRBV7-2	TRBJ2-5	TGTGCCAGCGGGGTAGCGGGAGGGGGAACCCAGTACTTC	CASGVAGGGTQYF
NA	NA	TRBV18	TRBJ2-5	TGTGCCAGCTCACCACAGGGGATGGGAGAGACCCAGTACTTC	CASSPQGMGETQYF
NA	TRBD1	TRBV5-1	TRBJ1-2	TGCGCCAGCAGCTTCGGGACAGTCTTTGGCTACACCTTC	CASSFGTVFGYTF
NA	NA	TRBV19	TRBJ1-2	TGTGCCAGTAGTATTGGCAGGGCAAACTATGGCTACACCTTC	CASSIGRANYGYTF
NA	TRBD1	TRBV18	TRBJ2-7	TGTGCCAGCTCACCGTGGAATCCGGGACAGGGATTCTCCGAGCAGTACTTC	CASSPWNPGQGFSEQYF
NA	NA	TRBV3-1/TRBV3-2	TRBJ1-1	TGTGCCAGCAGCACAAACGGGGGATACACTGAAGCTTTCTTT	CASSTNGGYTEAFF
NA	NA	TRBV15	TRBJ1-2	TGTGCCACCAGCAGACCCGGGACAACGCCCCAAGGCTACACCTTC	CATSRPGTTPQGYTF
once	TRBD2	TRBV6-6	TRBJ2-1	TGTGCCAGCAGTAAGCTAGCGGGAGACTACAATGAGCAGTTCTTC	CASSKLAGDYNEQFF
once	NA	TRBV9	TRBJ2-3	TGTGCCAGCAGCCCAGCTCGGGGGAGTAGCACAGATACGCAGTATTTT	CASSPARGSSTDTQYF
once	NA	TRBV5-1	TRBJ2-5	TGCGCCAGCAGCCGCCAGGGGACAAACCAAGAGACCCAGTACTTC	CASSRQGTNQETQYF
NA	NA	TRBV19	TRBJ1-6	TGTGCCAGTAGTATAGATGGGATAACAGGGAATTCACCCCTCCACTTT	CASSIDGITGNSPLHF
NA	NA	TRBV25-1	TRBJ1-5	TGTGCCAGCAGTGATAATCGGGGGGCTATCAATCAGCCCCAGCATTTT	CASSDNRGAINQPQHF
few	TRBD1	TRBV9	TRBJ1-1	TGTGCCAGCAGCCCAGGACAGGGACCAAGTGAAGCTTTCTTT	CASSPGQGPSEAFF
once	NA	TRBV6-2/TRBV6-3	TRBJ2-2	TGTGCCAGCAGTTACCCCCGGGTCGGGGTAATCACCGGGGAGCTGTTTTTT	CASSYPRVGVITGELFF
NA	NA	TRBV19	TRBJ2-5	TGTGCCAGTAGTATAGGTTTCGAAGAGACCCAGTACTTC	CASSIGFEETQYF
NA	NA	TRBV4-2	TRBJ2-6	TGTGCCAGCAGCCAACCGCGGGCTAGAGGGGCCAACGTCCTGACTTTC	CASSQPRARGANVLTF
NA	NA	TRBV30	TRBJ1-1	TGTGCCTGGATGGGACAAACCTTCACTGAAGCTTTCTTT	CAWMGQTFTEAFF
NA	NA	TRBV12-3/TRBV12-4	TRBJ1-1	TGTGCCAGCAGTTTGAGGAACACTGAAGCTTTCTTT	CASSLRNTEAFF
NA	TRBD2	TRBV11-2	TRBJ2-1	TGTGCCAGCAGCTTAGTCGTGAGAGGGCCTAGCGGGGGGGAGTTCTTC	CASSLVVRGPSGGEFF
NA	TRBD1	TRBV6-5	TRBJ1-4	TGTGCCAGCACTCGGACAGGGGGCCGGAATGAAAAACTGTTTTTT	CASTRTGGRNEKLFF
NA	NA	TRBV4-2	TRBJ1-1	TGTGCCAGCAGCCAAGGGGGCCAGACTGAAGCTTTCTTT	CASSQGGQTEAFF